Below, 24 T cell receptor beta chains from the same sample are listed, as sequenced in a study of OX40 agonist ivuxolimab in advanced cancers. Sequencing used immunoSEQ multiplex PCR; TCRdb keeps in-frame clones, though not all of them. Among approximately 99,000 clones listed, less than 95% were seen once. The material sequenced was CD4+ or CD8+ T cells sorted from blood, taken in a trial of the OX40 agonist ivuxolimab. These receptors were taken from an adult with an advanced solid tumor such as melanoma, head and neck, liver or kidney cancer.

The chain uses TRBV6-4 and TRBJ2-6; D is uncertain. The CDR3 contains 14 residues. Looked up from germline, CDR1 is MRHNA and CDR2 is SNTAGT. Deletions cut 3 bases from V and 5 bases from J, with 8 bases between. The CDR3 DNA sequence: TGTGCCAGCAGTGAGGGCCCCTGGGCCAACGTCCTGACTTTC. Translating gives CASSEGPWANVLTF.

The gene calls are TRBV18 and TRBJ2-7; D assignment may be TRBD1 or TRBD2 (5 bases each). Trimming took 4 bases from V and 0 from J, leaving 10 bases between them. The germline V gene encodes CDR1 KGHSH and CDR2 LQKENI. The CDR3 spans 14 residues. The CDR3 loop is CASSREGFSYEQYF. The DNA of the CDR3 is TGTGCCAGCTCACGTGAGGGGTTCTCCTACGAGCAGTACTTC. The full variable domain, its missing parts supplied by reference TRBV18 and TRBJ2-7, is NAGVMQNPRHLVRRRGQEARLRCSPMKGHSHVYWYRQLPEEGLKFMVYLQKENIIDESGMPKERFSAEFPKEGPSILRIQQVVRGDSAAYFCASSREGFSYEQYFGPGTRLTVT.

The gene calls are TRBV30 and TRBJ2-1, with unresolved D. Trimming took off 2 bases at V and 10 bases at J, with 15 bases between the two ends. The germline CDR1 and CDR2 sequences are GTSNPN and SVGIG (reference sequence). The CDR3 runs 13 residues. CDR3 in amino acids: CAWSPGPPGEQFF. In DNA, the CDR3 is TGTGCCTGGAGTCCGGGCCCCCCTGGCGAGCAGTTCTTC.

The CDR3 here is CASSRDSSSYNEQFF. CDR3 sequence (DNA): TGTGCCAGCAGCCGGGACAGCTCATCCTACAATGAGCAGTTCTTC. The chain links TRBV5-4 to TRBJ2-1, with 7 positions matching TRBD1. The CDR3 covers 15 residues. The V gene's germline CDR1 is SGHNT and CDR2 YYREEE (reference sequence). With 4 bases clipped from V and 1 base from J, the junction kept 5 bases outside the gene matches. Combining the CDR3 with reference TRBV5-4 and TRBJ2-1 gives the whole variable domain ETGVTQSPTHLIKTRGQQVTLRCSSQSGHNTVSWYQQALGQGPQFIFQYYREEENGRGNFPPRFSGLQFPNYSSELNVNALELDDSALYLCASSRDSSSYNEQFFGPGTRLTVL.

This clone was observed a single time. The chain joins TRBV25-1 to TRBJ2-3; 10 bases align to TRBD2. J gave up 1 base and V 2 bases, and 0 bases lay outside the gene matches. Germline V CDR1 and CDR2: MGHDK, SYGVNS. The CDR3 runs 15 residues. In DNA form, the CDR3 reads TGTGCCAGCAGTGAAAGCGGGGGGGGCACAGATACGCAGTATTTT. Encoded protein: CASSESGGGTDTQYF.

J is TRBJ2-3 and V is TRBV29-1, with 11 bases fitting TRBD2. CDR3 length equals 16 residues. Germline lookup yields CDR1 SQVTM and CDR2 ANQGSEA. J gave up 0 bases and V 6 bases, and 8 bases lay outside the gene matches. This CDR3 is CSVARTSGPSTDTQYF. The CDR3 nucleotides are TGCAGCGTAGCCCGGACTAGCGGGCCCAGCACAGATACGCAGTATTTT.

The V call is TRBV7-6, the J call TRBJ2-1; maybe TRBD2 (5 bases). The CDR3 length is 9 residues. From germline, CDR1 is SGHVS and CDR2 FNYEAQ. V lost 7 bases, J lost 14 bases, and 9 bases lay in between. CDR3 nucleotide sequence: TGTGCCAGCACCGCTAGCAAGTTCTTC. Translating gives CASTASKFF.

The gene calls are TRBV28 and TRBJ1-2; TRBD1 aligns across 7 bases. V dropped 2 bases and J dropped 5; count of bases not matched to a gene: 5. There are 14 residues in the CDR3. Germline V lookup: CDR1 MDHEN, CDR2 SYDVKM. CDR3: CASSLGQELYGYTF. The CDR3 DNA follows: TGTGCCAGCAGTTTAGGACAGGAGCTATATGGCTACACCTTC.

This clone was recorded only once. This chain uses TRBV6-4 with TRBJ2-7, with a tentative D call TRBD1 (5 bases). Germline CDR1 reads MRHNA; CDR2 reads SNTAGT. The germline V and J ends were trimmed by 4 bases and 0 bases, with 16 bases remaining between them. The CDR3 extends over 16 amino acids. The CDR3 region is CASSAPSGHSSYEQYF. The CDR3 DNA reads TGTGCCAGCAGTGCCCCTTCAGGGCATTCCTCCTACGAGCAGTACTTC.

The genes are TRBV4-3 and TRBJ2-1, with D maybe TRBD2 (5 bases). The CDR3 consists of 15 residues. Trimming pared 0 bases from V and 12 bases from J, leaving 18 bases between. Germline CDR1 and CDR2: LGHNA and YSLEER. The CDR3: CASSQEPRTRPSQFF. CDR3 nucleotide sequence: TGCGCCAGCAGCCAAGAACCCAGGACTCGCCCGTCGCAGTTCTTC.

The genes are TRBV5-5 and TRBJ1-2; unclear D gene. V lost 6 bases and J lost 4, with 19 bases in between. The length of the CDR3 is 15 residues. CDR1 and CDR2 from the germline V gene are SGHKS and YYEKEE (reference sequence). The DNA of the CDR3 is TGTGCCAGCATTGTACGTTCGCGAAAGACCTATGGCTACACCTTC. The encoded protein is CASIVRSRKTYGYTF.

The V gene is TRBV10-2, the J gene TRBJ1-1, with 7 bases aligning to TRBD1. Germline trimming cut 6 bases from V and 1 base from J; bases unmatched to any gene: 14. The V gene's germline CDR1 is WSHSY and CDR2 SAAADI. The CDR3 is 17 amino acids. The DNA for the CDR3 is TGCGCCAGCAGGGCCCCCCAGAGGAACAGGGGGAACACTGAAGCTTTCTTT. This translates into CASRAPQRNRGNTEAFF.

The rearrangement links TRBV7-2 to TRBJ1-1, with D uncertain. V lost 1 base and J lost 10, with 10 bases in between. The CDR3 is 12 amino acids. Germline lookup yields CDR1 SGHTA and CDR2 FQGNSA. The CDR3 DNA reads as TGTGCCAGCAGCTTAGGCTCGCTGACAGCTTTCTTT. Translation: CASSLGSLTAFF.

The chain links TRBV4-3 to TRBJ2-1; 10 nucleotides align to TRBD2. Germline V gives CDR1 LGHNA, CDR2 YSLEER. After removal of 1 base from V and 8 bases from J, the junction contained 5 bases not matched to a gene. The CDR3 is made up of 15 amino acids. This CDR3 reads CASSQGSGRAYEQFF. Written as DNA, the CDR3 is TGCGCCAGCAGCCAAGGAAGCGGGAGGGCCTATGAGCAGTTCTTC.

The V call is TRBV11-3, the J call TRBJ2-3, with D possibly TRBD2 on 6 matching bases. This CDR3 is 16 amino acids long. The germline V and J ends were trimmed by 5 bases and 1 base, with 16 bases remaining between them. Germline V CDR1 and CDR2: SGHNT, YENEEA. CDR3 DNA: TGTGCCAGCAGCCCCTCCGGTGGCGGGGGCACAGATACGCAGTATTTT. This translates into CASSPSGGGGTDTQYF.

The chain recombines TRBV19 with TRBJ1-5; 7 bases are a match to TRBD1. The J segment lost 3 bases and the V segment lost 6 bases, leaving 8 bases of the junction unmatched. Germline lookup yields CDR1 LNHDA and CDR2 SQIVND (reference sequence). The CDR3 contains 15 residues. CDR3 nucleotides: TGTGCCAGTAGCAACGACAGGGCCCACAATCAGCCCCAGCATTTT. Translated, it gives CASSNDRAHNQPQHF.

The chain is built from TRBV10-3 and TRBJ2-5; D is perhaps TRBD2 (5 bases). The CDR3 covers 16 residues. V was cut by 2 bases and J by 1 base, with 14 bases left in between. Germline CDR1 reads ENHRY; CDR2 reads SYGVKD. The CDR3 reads CAISEPSSGFQETQYF. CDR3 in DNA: TGTGCCATCAGTGAGCCCTCTTCGGGGTTCCAAGAGACCCAGTACTTC.

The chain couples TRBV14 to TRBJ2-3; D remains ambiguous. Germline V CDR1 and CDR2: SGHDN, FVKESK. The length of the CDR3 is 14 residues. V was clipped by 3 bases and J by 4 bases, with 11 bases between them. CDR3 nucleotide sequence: TGTGCCAGCAGCCACGGCGGCAGCGCAGATACGCAGTATTTT. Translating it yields CASSHGGSADTQYF.

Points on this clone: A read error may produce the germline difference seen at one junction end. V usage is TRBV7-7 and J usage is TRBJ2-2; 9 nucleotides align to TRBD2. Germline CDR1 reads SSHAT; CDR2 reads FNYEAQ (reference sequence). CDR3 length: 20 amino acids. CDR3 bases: TGTGCTAGCAGCCCATCTCTAGCGGGACTGGCTTTCGGGAACACCGGGGAGCTGTTTTTT. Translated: CASSPSLAGLAFGNTGELFF.

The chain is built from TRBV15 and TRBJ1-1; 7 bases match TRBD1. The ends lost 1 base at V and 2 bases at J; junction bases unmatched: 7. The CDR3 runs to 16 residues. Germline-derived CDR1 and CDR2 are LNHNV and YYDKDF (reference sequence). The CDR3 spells CATSRGGTVPNTEAFF. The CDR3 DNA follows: TGTGCCACCAGCAGAGGGGGGACAGTACCTAACACTGAAGCTTTCTTT.

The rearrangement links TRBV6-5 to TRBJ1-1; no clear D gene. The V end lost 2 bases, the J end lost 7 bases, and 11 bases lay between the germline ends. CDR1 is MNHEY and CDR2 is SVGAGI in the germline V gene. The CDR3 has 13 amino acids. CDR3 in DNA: TGTGCCAGCAGTTACGACCAAACGATTGAAGCTTTCTTT. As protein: CASSYDQTIEAFF.

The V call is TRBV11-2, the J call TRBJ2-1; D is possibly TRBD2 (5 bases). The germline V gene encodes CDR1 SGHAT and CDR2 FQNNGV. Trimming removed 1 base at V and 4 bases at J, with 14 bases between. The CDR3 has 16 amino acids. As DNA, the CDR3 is TGTGCCAGCAGCTTAGTCTCCGGAGGATTTTACAATGAGCAGTTCTTC. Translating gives CASSLVSGGFYNEQFF.

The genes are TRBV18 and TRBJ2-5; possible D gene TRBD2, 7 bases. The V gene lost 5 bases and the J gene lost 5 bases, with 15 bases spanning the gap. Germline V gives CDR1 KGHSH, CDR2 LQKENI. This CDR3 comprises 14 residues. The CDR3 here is CASSSGQAGETQYF. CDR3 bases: TGTGCCAGCTCATCGGGACAAGCGGGGGAGACCCAGTACTTC.

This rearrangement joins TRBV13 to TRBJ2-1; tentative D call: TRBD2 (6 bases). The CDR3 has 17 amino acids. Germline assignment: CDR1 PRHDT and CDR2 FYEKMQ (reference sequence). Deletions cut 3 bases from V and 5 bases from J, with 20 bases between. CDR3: CASSFSNRLGGNNEQFF. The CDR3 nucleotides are TGTGCCAGCAGCTTCTCAAATAGACTAGGAGGTAACAATGAGCAGTTCTTC.